This T cell receptor beta chain was sequenced for a study of T-cell memory formation after mild COVID-19. Study conclusions and caveats: CD4+ contracting clones lay mainly in CM and EM, CD8+ ones in EMRA. Among clones peaking at day 37 in the second wave, SARS-CoV-2 specificity remained unconfirmed.

This CDR3 region has 15 residues. Trimming removed 5 bases at V and 3 bases at J, with 13 bases between. 5'RACE with constant-segment primers built TCRalpha and TCRbeta cDNA libraries with UMIs. TCRdb independently ran MiXCR on the 5' RACE reads; one entry per CDR3 protein. The sample has some 110,000 distinct CDR3 sequences, 15% to 20% seen once; the top ten hold 28%. A remark on this clonotype: The antigen remains unidentified.

This chain uses TRBV12-3 or TRBV12-4 with TRBJ1-4, with a tentative D call TRBD1 (5 bases). Sequenced material: PBMCs or a T cell subset sorted from them (not recorded which). The sequence derives from an adult woman who had mild COVID-19 (a few samples of this study predate the infection). Cell type and time point are not known. Written as DNA, the CDR3 is TGTGCCAGCAGTCCCGATTGGGGGGCTAATGAAAAACTGTTTTTT. Its protein product is CASSPDWGANEKLFF.